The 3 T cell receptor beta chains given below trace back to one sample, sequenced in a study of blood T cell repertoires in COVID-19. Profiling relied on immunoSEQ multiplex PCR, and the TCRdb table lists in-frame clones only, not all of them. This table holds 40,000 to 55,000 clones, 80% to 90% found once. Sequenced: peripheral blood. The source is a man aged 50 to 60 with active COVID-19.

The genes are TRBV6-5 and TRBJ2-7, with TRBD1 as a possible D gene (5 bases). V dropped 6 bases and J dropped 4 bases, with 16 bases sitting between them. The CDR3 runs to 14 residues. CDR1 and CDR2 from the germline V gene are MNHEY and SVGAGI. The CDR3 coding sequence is TGTGCCAGCAGCCTTACTCAGGGTTATTACGAGCAGTACTTC. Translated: CASSLTQGYYEQYF.

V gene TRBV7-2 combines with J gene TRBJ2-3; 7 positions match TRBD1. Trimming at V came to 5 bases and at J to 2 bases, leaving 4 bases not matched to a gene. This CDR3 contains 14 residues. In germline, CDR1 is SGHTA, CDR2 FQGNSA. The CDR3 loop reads CASSRDRNTDTQYF. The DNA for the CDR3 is TGTGCCAGCAGCCGGGACAGAAACACAGATACGCAGTATTTT.

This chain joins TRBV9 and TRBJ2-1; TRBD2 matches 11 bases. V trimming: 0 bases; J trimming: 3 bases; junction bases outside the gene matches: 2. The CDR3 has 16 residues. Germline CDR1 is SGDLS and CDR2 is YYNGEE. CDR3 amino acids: CASSVGGLADYNEQFF. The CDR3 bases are TGTGCCAGCAGCGTAGGGGGACTAGCGGACTACAATGAGCAGTTCTTC.